This TCR beta chain was profiled in a study of T cell repertoires in cytomegalovirus infection (dated by TCRdb to 2018 to 2020). At the level of the whole study: Because public TCR beta signatures pointed to carriage of CMV infection together with the matching HLA type, the HLA type of each donor mattered for the analysis. The full study reports these points: The ex vivo response was dominated by HLA-C-restricted CMV-specific TCR beta clonotypes, and the single most frequent clonotype in two of eight donors was supplied by these HLA-C-restricted clonotypes. Carriers of CMV infection plus the relevant HLA type were discriminated by the cumulative frequency of public TCR beta family members in the study cohort and in an independent approximately 340-donor cohort.

V is clipped by 0 bases and J by 4 bases, and the sequence between their germline boundaries is 10 bases long. CDR1 and CDR2, looked up from the germline V gene, are MGHRA and YSYEKL. The CDR3 sequence holds 14 residues, the cysteine and phenylalanine included. Only the CDR3 DNA stays, 42 bases, in frame from base 1. Only a few counts were recorded for this clonotype. This clone's antigen is unknown. The input lacks base qualities; no much larger clone sits a single base away. Sequencer: Illumina HiSeq 1500. Using fastp at Q25 and MiXCR, TCRdb reprocessed the public reads and kept productive beta chains. Each CDR3 protein appears once, grouped with its most common genes and DNA. Within this sample are about 490,000 distinct CDR3 sequences, with approximately 25% of them counted one time only. Of the sample, around 14% falls within the top ten clones.

The receptor was derived from a human donor in good health (CMV status not recorded). Some clones in this sample may be carry-over from other donors' samples. Source material: PBMCs. This receptor chain uses TRBV4-1 and TRBJ2-7; the D gene is perhaps TRBD2, from 5 matching bases. CDR3 region: CASSQDRGGYEQYF. The base sequence is TGCGCCAGCAGCCAAGACCGCGGCGGGTACGAGCAGTACTTC.